This TCR beta chain was identified in a study of CD4 T cell repertoires in COVID-19. Study information: CFSE-low cells expanded nine to ten days with IL-2, then restimulated with other coronavirus spikes.

Overall study findings and caveats: Between about 7 and 28% of SARS-CoV-2 clonotypes also appeared in SARS-CoV and/or HKU1 spike cultures. Two or all three memory subsets shared several highly expanded SARS-CoV-2-reactive clonotypes.

Data came from immunoSEQ multiplex PCR; TCRdb stores just in-frame clones and leaves some out. The table includes around 7,800 clones, around 84% detected once. The memory T cells were sequenced right after ex vivo isolation, without culture. A note on this clone: Its antigen is not known.

Germline assignment: CDR1 SNHLY and CDR2 FYNNEI. Trimming pared 6 bases from V and 3 bases from J, leaving 6 bases between. The CDR3 is 11 residues long. The rearrangement links TRBV2 to TRBJ2-7; D not resolved. The receptor comes from a human donor who had COVID-19. The input for sequencing was effector memory CD4+ T cells from blood, taken before the COVID-19 pandemic. The CDR3 reads CASRAHYEQYF. The CDR3 region has the DNA TGTGCCAGCAGGGCCCACTACGAGCAGTACTTC.